Sequencing of this T cell receptor (beta chain) was carried out in a study of blood T cell repertoires in COVID-19. Background on the study: T cells, B-cell-depleted T cells, or PBMCs provided the cDNA or gDNA that served as material.

The germline CDR1 and CDR2 sequences are SGDLS and YYNGEE. J gave up 6 bases and V 0 bases, and 5 bases lay outside the gene matches. CDR3 length: 14 amino acids. As processed by the authors: Estimates of nucleated cell counts were drawn from the amplification of reference gene primers. This table comes from immunoSEQ multiplex PCR, and its TCRdb copy is limited to in-frame clones, with some not included. Clonal size and the V and J genes are those of that table, whereas D and trimming came from the DNA. The table has roughly 150,000 clones, around 88% seen once; the top ten hold about 28%. The material sequenced was peripheral blood. This clonotype originated in a human donor in a cohort sampled during active COVID-19. V is TRBV9 and J is TRBJ2-7, with TRBD2 matching over 8 bases. This CDR3 reads CASSVASGLGEQYF. Written as DNA, the CDR3 is TGTGCCAGCAGCGTAGCTAGCGGGCTCGGCGAGCAGTACTTC.